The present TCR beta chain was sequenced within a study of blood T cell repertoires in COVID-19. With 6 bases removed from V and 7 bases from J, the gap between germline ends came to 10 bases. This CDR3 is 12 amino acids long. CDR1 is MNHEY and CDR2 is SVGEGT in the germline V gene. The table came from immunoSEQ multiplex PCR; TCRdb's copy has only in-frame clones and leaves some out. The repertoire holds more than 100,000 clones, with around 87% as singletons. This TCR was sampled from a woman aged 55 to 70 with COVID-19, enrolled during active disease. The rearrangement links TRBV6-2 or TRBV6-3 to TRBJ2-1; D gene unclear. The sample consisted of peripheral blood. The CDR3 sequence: CASSRTSNEQFF. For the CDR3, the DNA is TGTGCCAGCAGCCGAACAAGTAATGAGCAGTTCTTC.